The rows below give T cell receptor beta chains drawn from one sample of a study of cytomegalovirus exposure and HLA in healthy donors. The method was immunoSEQ multiplex PCR; TCRdb's version includes in-frame clones alone and lacks a portion of them. The data show roughly 150,000 clones, approximately 82% seen once. The sequenced material came from PBMCs. These receptor sequences come from a woman in her forties or fifties in good health and CMV-seropositive. The CDR3 runs from the conserved cysteine through the conserved F or W. The D gene is left open where the match is weak. Rows may omit the clone size; those that give it use once, few, many or a size class.

d_call cdr3_length j_call v_call clone_size cdr3_nt cdr3_aa
NA 14 TRBJ1-2 TRBV18 NA TGTGCCAGCTCACCCCTGGCGGTCACCTATGGCTACACCTTC CASSPLAVTYGYTF
NA 16 TRBJ2-1 TRBV30 NA TGTGCCTGGAGCAACACCAAGGGACAAGCCTACAATGAGCAGTTCTTC CAWSNTKGQAYNEQFF
NA 17 TRBJ1-6 TRBV21-1 few TGTGCCAGCAGCGGGGGGGGGACCGTCTTTTATAATTCACCCCTCCACTTT CASSGGGTVFYNSPLHF
TRBD1 15 TRBJ1-2 TRBV9 NA TGTGCCAGCAGCGTTGCGACAGGGCCTAACTTTGGCTACACCTTC CASSVATGPNFGYTF
NA 10 TRBJ2-3 TRBV29-1 NA TGCAGCGTGTCGAAATACGGGCAGTATTTT CSVSKYGQYF
NA 11 TRBJ1-1 TRBV30 NA TGTGCCTGGAGTGTTGGGACAGAAGCTTTCTTT CAWSVGTEAFF
TRBD1 15 TRBJ2-7 TRBV6-6 few TGTGCCAGCAGATCCGGTGGACAGGGAGCCTACGAGCAGTACTTC CASRSGGQGAYEQYF
NA 13 TRBJ1-5 TRBV12-1 NA TGTGCCAGCATCCTACAGGGGAATCAGCCCCAGCATTTT CASILQGNQPQHF
NA 13 TRBJ1-2 TRBV7-2 once TGTGCCACTCTCCGCAATGAGGACTATGGCTACACCTTC CATLRNEDYGYTF
NA 15 TRBJ2-7 TRBV14 NA TGTGCCAGCAGCCCATACGGGGGTAGCTCCTACGAGCAGTACTTC CASSPYGGSSYEQYF
NA 15 TRBJ1-1 TRBV7-9 NA TGTGCCAGCAGCTTCCAGGGAACTCTGAACACTGAAGCTTTCTTT CASSFQGTLNTEAFF
TRBD1 18 TRBJ1-1 TRBV10-3 NA TGTGCCATCAGTGAGAGGGTTGGACAGGCGGCTCCGAACACTGAAGCTTTCTTT CAISERVGQAAPNTEAFF
TRBD1 15 TRBJ1-1 TRBV7-9 NA TGTGCCAGCAGCCCGCTGACAGGGGCTAACACTGAAGCTTTCTTT CASSPLTGANTEAFF
NA 15 TRBJ2-2 TRBV25-1 NA TGTGCCAGCAGCTCTTCTTGGGACTACACCGGGGAGCTGTTTTTT CASSSSWDYTGELFF
NA 15 TRBJ2-7 TRBV5-1 NA TGCGCCAGCAGCTTGGTACCGGGGAGCTCCTACGAGCAGTACTTC CASSLVPGSSYEQYF
NA 12 TRBJ2-7 TRBV2 NA TGTGCCAGCAGTACAAAGACCTACGAGCAGTACTTC CASSTKTYEQYF
NA 13 TRBJ1-2 TRBV5-4 NA TGTGCCAGCAGCTTTGACAGAAACTATGGCTACACCTTC CASSFDRNYGYTF
NA 15 TRBJ2-7 TRBV12-5 NA TGTGCTAGTGGTCAAGAACAGGGCAAAAATTACGAGCAGTACTTC CASGQEQGKNYEQYF
TRBD1 13 TRBJ1-1 TRBV2 NA TGTGCCAGCTATCCCGACAGGGACACTGAAGCTTTCTTT CASYPDRDTEAFF
NA 14 TRBJ2-1 TRBV6-6 NA TGTGCCAGCAGTTACAAGACTATACTGAATGAGCAGTTCTTC CASSYKTILNEQFF
TRBD2 15 TRBJ2-1 TRBV5-1 few TGCGCCAGCACCCGGGGCGGGGGATCTTACAATGAGCAGTTCTTC CASTRGGGSYNEQFF
NA 14 TRBJ2-3 TRBV6-6 NA TGTGCCAGCAGTTACGAGCTCAAATCGAATACGCAGTATTTT CASSYELKSNTQYF
NA 16 TRBJ1-2 TRBV7-2 NA TGTGCCAGCAGCGACATTCTCGGGGATTGGGTTTATGGCTACACCTTC CASSDILGDWVYGYTF
TRBD2 15 TRBJ2-7 TRBV7-9 NA TGTGCCAGCAGCCCCTCGGGGGGAGGGGACTACGAGCAGTACTTC CASSPSGGGDYEQYF
NA 13 TRBJ1-5 TRBV6-1 NA TGTGCCAGCAGTGATTACTTGGATCAGCCCCAGCATTTT CASSDYLDQPQHF
TRBD2 18 TRBJ2-1 TRBV7-8 NA TGTGCCAGCAGCTCCTTTACCCTAGCGGGGACCCCCTACAATGAGCAGTTCTTC CASSSFTLAGTPYNEQFF
TRBD1 14 TRBJ2-2 TRBV9 once TGTGCCAGCACGGACAGGATGAACACCGGGGAGCTGTTTTTT CASTDRMNTGELFF
NA 13 TRBJ2-1 TRBV11-3 NA TGTGCCAGCAGCTTGACGGCTAGTAATGAGCAGTTCTTC CASSLTASNEQFF
NA 12 TRBJ2-3 TRBV6-5 NA TGTGCCAGCAGACCTAGCGCAGATACGCAGTATTTT CASRPSADTQYF
TRBD1 17 TRBJ2-7 TRBV7-8 once TGTGCCAGCAGGGGAGATACTGACAGGGAATTTTCTCTCGAGCAGTACTTC CASRGDTDREFSLEQYF
TRBD1 15 TRBJ2-3 TRBV5-1 NA TGCGCCAGCAGCAGGCGACAGGGGGCAACAGATACGCAGTATTTT CASSRRQGATDTQYF
TRBD2 16 TRBJ2-3 TRBV9 NA TGTGCCAGCAGCGTAGGGAGTAGCGGGGGAACGGATACGCAGTATTTT CASSVGSSGGTDTQYF
TRBD1 15 TRBJ1-6 TRBV5-6 NA TGTGCCAGCAGCCAAGCCCAGGGGGTCGCATCACCCCTCCACTTT CASSQAQGVASPLHF
TRBD1 16 TRBJ1-1 TRBV6-5 NA TGTGCCAGCAGTTACTCGAGAAAGGGGGCGAACACTGAAGCTTTCTTT CASSYSRKGANTEAFF
NA 14 TRBJ2-7 TRBV5-4 NA TGTGCCAGCAGCTTCGGACTTGAATCCTACGAGCAGTACTTC CASSFGLESYEQYF
NA 14 TRBJ2-7 TRBV5-1 NA TGCGCCAGCAGCGTTTATGGGACTGCCTACGAGCAGTACTTC CASSVYGTAYEQYF
NA 16 TRBJ1-2 TRBV6-1 once TGTGCCAGCAGTGATATCGCCTGGGGGGAAGAGTATGGCTACACCTTC CASSDIAWGEEYGYTF
NA 17 TRBJ1-1 TRBV4-1 NA TGCGCCAGCAGCCAACTGGGGACTAGAGACTGGCAGTGTGAAGCTTTCTTT CASSQLGTRDWQCEAFF
TRBD1 15 TRBJ2-7 TRBV4-2 NA TGTGCCAGCAGCCAACTAGGGGACAGAACCTACGAGCAGTACTTC CASSQLGDRTYEQYF
TRBD1 14 TRBJ1-2 TRBV27 NA TGTGCCAGCAGTCCCCCGGGACAGACATATGGCTACACCTTC CASSPPGQTYGYTF
NA 13 TRBJ2-1 TRBV29-1 NA TGCAGCGCTTTACATCAGTTTCTGAATGAGCAGTTCTTC CSALHQFLNEQFF
TRBD2 16 TRBJ2-7 TRBV7-2 NA TGTGCCAGCAGCCCTCCAGTGGGAAGCGGGGGAGACGAGCAGTACTTC CASSPPVGSGGDEQYF
TRBD1 17 TRBJ1-4 TRBV2 NA TGTGCCAGCAGATACAGGGGGCGCGGTACAACTAATGAAAAACTGTTTTTT CASRYRGRGTTNEKLFF
TRBD1 14 TRBJ2-7 TRBV5-6 NA TGTGCCAGCAGCTACGGGACAGGGCGTTACGAGCAGTACTTC CASSYGTGRYEQYF
NA 13 TRBJ2-7 TRBV19 few TGTGCCAGTTCTCCCGGTACCGCCTACGAGCAGTACTTC CASSPGTAYEQYF
NA 12 TRBJ2-7 TRBV7-9 NA TGTGCCAGCAGCTTAGAAGGGGACGAGCAGTACTTC CASSLEGDEQYF
NA 13 TRBJ1-5 TRBV6-5 NA TGTGCCAGCAGTTACGCCCCGGGACAGCCCCAGCATTTT CASSYAPGQPQHF
TRBD1 15 TRBJ1-6 TRBV7-9 NA TGTGCCAGCAGTTCAACAGGGGGCAGGAATTCACCCCCCCACTTT CASSSTGGRNSPPHF
NA 13 TRBJ1-5 TRBV2 NA TGTGCCAGCAGTGAAGGGAGAGGTCAGCCCCAGCATTTT CASSEGRGQPQHF
NA 13 TRBJ2-7 TRBV5-4 NA TGTGCCAGCAGCCTAATCGACAGATACGAGCAGTACTTC CASSLIDRYEQYF
NA 14 TRBJ2-7 TRBV9 NA TGTGCCAGCAGCCCCGGGACTTATACCTACGAGCAGTACTTC CASSPGTYTYEQYF
TRBD1 14 TRBJ1-2 TRBV6-1 once TGTGCCAGCAGGGGGGACAGGCACCGCTATGGCTACACCTTC CASRGDRHRYGYTF
NA 16 TRBJ2-2 TRBV9 NA TGTGCCAGCAGCGGTCGGCGGGCACGTGTCACCGGGGAGCTGTTTTTT CASSGRRARVTGELFF
TRBD1 15 TRBJ2-5 TRBV5-6 NA TGTGCCAGCAGCTTATCCCCGGGACAGCAAGAGACCCAGTACTTC CASSLSPGQQETQYF
NA 15 TRBJ1-4 TRBV25-1 NA TGTGCCAGCAGTGAAGCGGGGACTAATAATGAAAAACTGTTTTTT CASSEAGTNNEKLFF
NA 13 TRBJ2-1 TRBV6-1 once TGTGCCAGCCAGTTGTCCTTAAACAATGAGCAGTTCTTC CASQLSLNNEQFF
NA 15 TRBJ1-2 TRBV4-3 NA TGCGCCAGCAGCCAAGAAGCGGACGGGGACTATGGCTACACCTTC CASSQEADGDYGYTF
NA 14 TRBJ1-3 TRBV19 NA TGTGCCAGTAGGGAGACTGGCTCTGGAAACACCATATATTTT CASRETGSGNTIYF
TRBD1 12 TRBJ1-2 TRBV25-1 NA TGTGCCAGCAAAGGACAGGGCCATGGCTACACCTTC CASKGQGHGYTF